Following are 6 T cell receptor beta chains from one sample sequenced in a study of lymphopenia after photon versus proton radiotherapy. Method: immunoSEQ multiplex PCR; TCRdb's copy keeps in-frame clones and lacks some. Altogether 150,000 to 200,000 clones are present, 70% to 90% being singletons, with the ten largest covering about 4.3%. This specimen consisted of peripheral blood, obtained from a patient treated with photon-based radiotherapy. These receptors all come from a man over 45 with gastric cancer.

The chain carries TRBV30 and TRBJ2-1; D possibly corresponds to TRBD1 (6 bases). The CDR3 contains 17 residues. Germline CDR1 GTSNPN, CDR2 SVGIG (reference sequence). The V end lost 4 bases, the J end lost 3 bases, and 22 bases lay between the germline ends. The CDR3 DNA is TGTGCCTGGACTGTTTCCAGGGTTTTAGGGGGCTACAATGAGCAGTTCTTC. Encoded protein: CAWTVSRVLGGYNEQFF. The full variable domain, with the rest looked up from reference TRBV30 and TRBJ2-1, is SQTIHQWPATLVQPVGSPLSLECTVEGTSNPNLYWYRQAAGRGLQLLFYSVGIGQISSEVPQNLSASRPQDRQFILSSKKLLLSDSGFYLCAWTVSRVLGGYNEQFFGPGTRLTVL.

The gene calls are TRBV10-3 and TRBJ2-7, with D unclear. V lost 0 bases and J lost 5, with 5 bases in between. The germline V gene has CDR1 ENHRY and CDR2 SYGVKD. This CDR3 comprises 12 residues. The CDR3 nucleotides read TGTGCCATCAGTGAGTCGGGTAACGAGCAGTACTTC. It yields the protein CAISESGNEQYF.

This chain links TRBV10-2 with TRBJ2-7; D possibly corresponds to TRBD1 (6 bases). Trimming cost V 4 bases and J 1 base, with 17 bases left between them. CDR1 is WSHSY, CDR2 SAAADI, per germline. The CDR3 length is 16 residues. For the CDR3, the DNA is TGCGCCAGCAGTGCTGCTCCCGGGACAAAGTCCTACGAGCAGTACTTC. Translation gives CASSAAPGTKSYEQYF.

The CDR3 nucleotides read TGTGCCAGCCGCCGGACAGGCCGCTCTGGAAACACCATATATTTT. Protein: CASRRTGRSGNTIYF. V and J are TRBV6-5 and TRBJ1-3, with 7 bases aligning to TRBD1. Germline lookup yields CDR1 MNHEY and CDR2 SVGAGI. After removal of 8 bases from V and 0 bases from J, the junction contained 7 bases not matched to a gene. The CDR3 is made up of 15 amino acids.

This chain joins TRBV10-1 and TRBJ1-4; TRBD1 agrees at 10 bases. Germline trimming cut 2 bases from V and 8 bases from J; bases unmatched to any gene: 5. This CDR3 contains 15 residues. Germline values: CDR1 WNHNN, CDR2 SYGVQD (reference sequence). CDR3 sequence reads: CASSEPGTGVEKLFF. For the CDR3, the DNA is TGCGCCAGCAGTGAGCCCGGGACAGGGGTCGAAAAACTGTTTTTT.

DNA of the CDR3: TGTGCCAGCAGCAGGACAGGGGCAAACACCGGGGAGCTGTTTTTT. Residues: CASSRTGANTGELFF. This chain uses TRBV2 with TRBJ2-2, with 9 bases aligning to TRBD1. This CDR3 has 15 amino acids. V lost 6 bases, J lost 2 bases, and 4 bases stayed unmatched. CDR1 is SNHLY and CDR2 is FYNNEI in the germline V gene. The variable domain in full, with the rest retrieved from reference TRBV2 and TRBJ2-2, is EPEVTQTPSHQVTQMGQEVILRCVPISNHLYFYWYRQILGQKVEFLVSFYNNEISEKSEIFDDQFSVERPDGSNFTLKIRSTKLEDSAMYFCASSRTGANTGELFFGEGSRLTVL.